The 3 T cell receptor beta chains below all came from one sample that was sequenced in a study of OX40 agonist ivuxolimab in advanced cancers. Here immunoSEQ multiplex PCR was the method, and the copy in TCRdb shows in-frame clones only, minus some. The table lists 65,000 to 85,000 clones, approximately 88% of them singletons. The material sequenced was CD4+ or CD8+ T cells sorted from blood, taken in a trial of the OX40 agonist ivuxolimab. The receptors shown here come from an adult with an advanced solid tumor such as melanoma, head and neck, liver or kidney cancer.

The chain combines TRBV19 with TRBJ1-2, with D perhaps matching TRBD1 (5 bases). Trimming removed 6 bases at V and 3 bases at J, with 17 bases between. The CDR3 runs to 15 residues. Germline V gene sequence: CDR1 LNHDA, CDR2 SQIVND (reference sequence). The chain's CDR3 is CASSGGVGPDYGYTF. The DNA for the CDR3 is TGTGCCAGTAGCGGCGGGGTGGGACCCGACTATGGCTACACCTTC.

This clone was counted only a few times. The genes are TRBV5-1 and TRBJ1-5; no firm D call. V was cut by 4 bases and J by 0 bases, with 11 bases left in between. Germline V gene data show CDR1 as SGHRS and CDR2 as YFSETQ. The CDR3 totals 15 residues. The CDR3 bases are TGCGCCAGCAGCCCATGGGGTTATAGCAATCAGCCCCAGCATTTT. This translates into CASSPWGYSNQPQHF. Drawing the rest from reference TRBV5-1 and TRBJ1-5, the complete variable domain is KAGVTQTPRYLIKTRGQQVTLSCSPISGHRSVSWYQQTPGQGLQFLFEYFSETQRNKGNFPGRFSGRQFSNSRSEMNVSTLELGDSALYLCASSPWGYSNQPQHFGDGTRLSIL.

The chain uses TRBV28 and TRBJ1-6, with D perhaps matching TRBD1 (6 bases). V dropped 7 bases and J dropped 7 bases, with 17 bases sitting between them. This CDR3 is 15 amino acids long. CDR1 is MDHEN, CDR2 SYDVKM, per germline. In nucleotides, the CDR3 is TGTGCCAGCACGAGCCTACAGGGTAGGAATTCACCCCTCCACTTT. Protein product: CASTSLQGRNSPLHF.